The 17 T cell receptor beta chains listed next were all sequenced from one sample in a study of OX40 agonist ivuxolimab in advanced cancers. The protocol was immunoSEQ multiplex PCR, while the TCRdb copy is restricted to in-frame clones and leaves out a portion. The sample includes tens of thousands of clones, approximately 90% of them seen just once. The source material was CD4+ or CD8+ T cells sorted from blood, sampled in a trial of the OX40 agonist ivuxolimab. These TCRs come from an adult with an advanced solid tumor such as melanoma, head and neck, liver or kidney cancer.

This chain connects TRBV19 to TRBJ1-1; TRBD1 matches at 8 bases. Trimming took 5 bases from V and 1 from J; bases not matched to a gene: 3. CDR1 is LNHDA and CDR2 is SQIVND in the germline V gene (reference sequence). This CDR3 has 14 amino acids. For the CDR3, the DNA is TGTGCCAGTAGTTTCGGGACAGGGAACACTGAAGCTTTCTTT. It is translated as CASSFGTGNTEAFF.

V and J are TRBV7-6 and TRBJ2-1, with TRBD2 identical over 14 bases. Germline V lookup: CDR1 SGHVS, CDR2 FNYEAQ. V gave up 3 bases and J gave up 8 bases; unmatched junction bases: 18. The CDR3 totals 20 residues. DNA for the CDR3: TGTGCCAGCAGCTTGGGGGTCGCCGGGACTAGCGGGAGAGGAGGGGATGAGCAGTTCTTC. Amino acids: CASSLGVAGTSGRGGDEQFF.

This clone was recorded once. The V call is TRBV28, the J call TRBJ2-7; TRBD2 matches at 8 bases. CDR3 length equals 14 residues. Germline V lookup: CDR1 MDHEN, CDR2 SYDVKM. The V segment lost 8 bases and the J segment 4 bases; nucleotides outside the gene matches: 10. The CDR3 sequence: CASDPSGSFYEQYF. Written as DNA, the CDR3 is TGTGCCAGCGACCCAAGCGGGAGTTTTTACGAGCAGTACTTC.

This clone was seen at least ten times. The chain couples TRBV19 to TRBJ1-4; perhaps TRBD1 as D (6 bases). V lost 3 bases to trimming and J lost 0 bases, with 14 bases between them. Germline-derived CDR1 and CDR2 are LNHDA and SQIVND (reference sequence). This CDR3 has 17 amino acids. CDR3 coding DNA: TGTGCCAGTAGTATTAAGGGGACAATAGCAACTAATGAAAAACTGTTTTTT. This codes for CASSIKGTIATNEKLFF.

The rearrangement links TRBV7-8 to TRBJ1-2; possibly TRBD1 for D (6 bases). The CDR3 has 17 residues. The germline V gene encodes CDR1 SGHVS and CDR2 FQNEAQ. Trimming took off 2 bases at V and 3 bases at J, with 19 bases between the two ends. CDR3 region: CASSLPTGQGLYYGYTF. Written as DNA, the CDR3 is TGTGCCAGCAGCTTACCCACGGGGCAGGGGTTGTACTATGGCTACACCTTC.

The chain combines TRBV19 with TRBJ2-1, with 8 bases lining up with TRBD2. V trimming: 9 bases; J trimming: 6 bases; junction bases outside the gene matches: 7. CDR1 and CDR2 (germline): LNHDA, SQIVND (reference sequence). The CDR3 consists of 13 residues. The chain's CDR3 is CASGAGAINEQFF. The CDR3, as DNA: TGTGCCAGCGGAGCGGGAGCCATCAATGAGCAGTTCTTC.

The V call is TRBV2, the J call TRBJ2-7; possibly TRBD1 or TRBD2 for D (5 bases each). The CDR3 loop spans 12 amino acids. V was shortened by 7 bases and J by 5 bases, with 12 bases between the two germline ends. Germline V gene sequence: CDR1 SNHLY, CDR2 FYNNEI. CDR3 residues: CASTYLGHEQYV. The CDR3 bases are TGTGCCAGCACCTACCTGGGACACGAGCAGTACGTC.

The chain is built from TRBV5-1 and TRBJ2-5, with D perhaps matching TRBD1 or TRBD2 (5 bases each). The V end lost 1 base, the J end lost 5 bases, and 9 bases lay between the germline ends. The V gene's germline CDR1 is SGHRS and CDR2 YFSETQ. The CDR3 has 13 amino acids. CDR3 protein: CASSLWGKETQYF. CDR3 DNA sequence: TGCGCCAGCAGCTTGTGGGGGAAGGAGACCCAGTACTTC.

This chain links TRBV11-3 with TRBJ2-1; D unresolved. The CDR3 is 15 amino acids. In germline, CDR1 is SGHNT, CDR2 YENEEA. The V and J ends lost 5 bases and 6 bases respectively, with 17 bases between them. The DNA of the CDR3 is TGTGCCAGCAGCGATCGACGCCGGCCGGGCAATGAGCAGTTCTTC. It translates to CASSDRRRPGNEQFF. Full variable domain (rest looked up from reference TRBV11-3 and TRBJ2-1): EAGVVQSPRYKIIEKKQPVAFWCNPISGHNTLYWYLQNLGQGPELLIRYENEEAVDDSQLPKDRFSAERLKGVDSTLKIQPAELGDSAVYLCASSDRRRPGNEQFFGPGTRLTVL.

The gene calls are TRBV7-9 and TRBJ2-1; TRBD2 might be the D (5 bases). Between the trimmed V and J ends, which lost 3 bases and 0 bases, there was a span of 9 bases. The CDR3 has 15 residues. The germline gives CDR1 SEHNR, CDR2 FQNEAQ (reference sequence). CDR3 sequence (DNA): TGTGCCAGCAGCTTGCTAGCTTCCTCCTACAATGAGCAGTTCTTC. It codes for CASSLLASSYNEQFF.

The genes are TRBV7-6 and TRBJ1-4; D is perhaps TRBD1 (5 bases). The CDR3 consists of 17 residues. Trimming took 5 bases from V and 7 from J, leaving 23 bases between them. Germline V gene sequence: CDR1 SGHVS, CDR2 FNYEAQ. CDR3 region: CASSDPESRQGPEKLFF. CDR3 sequence (DNA): TGTGCCAGCAGCGACCCAGAGTCCAGGCAGGGCCCTGAAAAACTGTTTTTT.

The V gene is TRBV19, the J gene TRBJ2-1, with TRBD2 matching 9 bases. With V trimmed by 3 bases and J by 5 bases, 5 bases remained unmatched. CDR3 length: 15 residues. Germline CDR1 is LNHDA and CDR2 is SQIVND (reference sequence). As DNA, the CDR3 is TGTGCCAGTAGTATGGTAGCGGGAGAAAACAATGAGCAGTTCTTC. Translation: CASSMVAGENNEQFF.

The V gene is TRBV4-1, the J gene TRBJ2-5; D is uncertain. The V gene lost 2 bases and the J gene lost 1 base, with 11 bases spanning the gap. Germline V lookup: CDR1 MGHRA, CDR2 YSYEKL. The CDR3 consists of 15 residues. The CDR3 DNA sequence: TGCGCCAGCAGCCAAATTAAGACTCTCCAAGAGACCCAGTACTTC. Translated, it gives CASSQIKTLQETQYF.

The rearrangement links TRBV23-1 to TRBJ2-2; 13 nucleotides agree with TRBD2. TRBV23-1 is an open reading frame, and its role is uncertain. The CDR3 is 20 amino acids. Trimming took 4 bases from V and 6 from J; bases not matched to a gene: 17. CDR3 residues: CASSPPVADGTSGTAGELFF. CDR3 bases: TGCGCCAGCAGTCCCCCGGTGGCGGACGGGACTAGCGGGACCGCCGGGGAGCTGTTTTTT.

The chain combines TRBV5-6 with TRBJ1-1; D gene ambiguous. CDR1 and CDR2 from the germline V gene are SGHDT and YYEEEE. This CDR3 spans 14 amino acids. V shed 1 base and J shed 5 bases, with 12 bases lying between them. Here the CDR3 DNA reads TGTGCCAGCAGCTTGTCCCTACTGGGGACTGAAGCTTTCTTT. Translation gives CASSLSLLGTEAFF.

The gene calls are TRBV5-5 and TRBJ2-7, with D possibly being TRBD2 (5 bases). CDR1 is SGHKS and CDR2 is YYEKEE in the germline V gene (reference sequence). The CDR3 runs to 15 residues. Trimming pared 0 bases from V and 7 bases from J, leaving 17 bases between. CDR3 bases: TGTGCCAGCAGCTTGGAAACGATTTCCGGCGGGGAGCAGTACTTC. It encodes CASSLETISGGEQYF.

The chain has TRBV6-1 and TRBJ1-6, with TRBD1 matching over 7 bases. The germline CDR1 and CDR2 sequences are MNHNS and SASEGT. The CDR3 contains 15 residues. The junction had 1 base not matched to a gene; V was cut back by 0 bases and J by 5 bases. The CDR3 region has the DNA TGTGCCAGCAGTGAAGCCGGGACAGATAATTCACCCCTCCACTTT. Its protein product is CASSEAGTDNSPLHF.